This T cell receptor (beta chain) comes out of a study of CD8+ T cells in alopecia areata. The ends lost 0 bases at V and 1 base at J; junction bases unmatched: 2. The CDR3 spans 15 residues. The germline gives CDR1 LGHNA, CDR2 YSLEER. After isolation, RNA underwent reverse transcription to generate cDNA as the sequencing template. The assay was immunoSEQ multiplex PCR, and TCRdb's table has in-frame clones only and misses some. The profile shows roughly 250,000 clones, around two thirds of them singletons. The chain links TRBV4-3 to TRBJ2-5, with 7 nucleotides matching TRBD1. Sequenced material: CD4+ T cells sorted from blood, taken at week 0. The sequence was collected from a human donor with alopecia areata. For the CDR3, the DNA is TGCGCCAGCAGCCAAGAGGGGGACAGCCAAGAGACCCAGTACTTC. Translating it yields CASSQEGDSQETQYF.